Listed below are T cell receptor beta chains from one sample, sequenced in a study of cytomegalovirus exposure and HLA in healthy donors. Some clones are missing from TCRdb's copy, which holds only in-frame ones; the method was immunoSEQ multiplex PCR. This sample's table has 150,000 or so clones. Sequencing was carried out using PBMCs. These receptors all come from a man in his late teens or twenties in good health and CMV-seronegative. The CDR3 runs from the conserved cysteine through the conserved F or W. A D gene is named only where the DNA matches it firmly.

TGTGCCAGCAGTGTCACAGGGGGCCGGACTGAAGCTTTCTTT	CASSVTGGRTEAFF	TRBV28	TRBD1	TRBJ1-1
TGCAGCGTTGAACACCCTGGGCGTGCTACGCAGTATTTT	CSVEHPGRATQYF	TRBV29-1	-	TRBJ2-3
TGTGCCAGCAGCCCCCGAAAAGGGACAGTAGGTGACGAGCAGTACTTC	CASSPRKGTVGDEQYF	TRBV5-6	TRBD1	TRBJ2-7
TGTGCCATCAGTGGCGACAGTGTTACCGGGGAGCTGTTTTTT	CAISGDSVTGELFF	TRBV10-3	-	TRBJ2-2
TGTGCCAGCAGCTTCGGTGGCATGGGACAGCACCAAGAGACCCAGTACTTC	CASSFGGMGQHQETQYF	TRBV7-7	TRBD1	TRBJ2-5
TGTGCCAGCAGTTCTGACAGGACTAACTATGGCTACACCTTC	CASSSDRTNYGYTF	TRBV2	-	TRBJ1-2
TGTGCCAGCAGTTACTCGGCGACAGTAAGCTCCTACGAGCAGTACTTC	CASSYSATVSSYEQYF	TRBV6-6	-	TRBJ2-7
TGTGCCAGCAGCTTCAGCGGGGGGTTCTACGAGCAGTACTTC	CASSFSGGFYEQYF	TRBV7-9	TRBD2	TRBJ2-7
TGTGCCAGCAGTCTTGGACAGGGAAGGATTTATGGCTACACCTTC	CASSLGQGRIYGYTF	TRBV27	TRBD1	TRBJ1-2
TGTGCCAGCCTGACAGGGGGCACTGAAGCTTTCTTT	CASLTGGTEAFF	TRBV6-6	TRBD1	TRBJ1-1
TGTGCCAGTAGTATCTCTGGGGGGAGCTCCTACAATGAGCAGTTCTTC	CASSISGGSSYNEQFF	TRBV19	-	TRBJ2-1
TGTGCCAGCAGTGGGCCCGGGAGGGTATGGGAGACCCAGTACTTC	CASSGPGRVWETQYF	TRBV25-1	TRBD2	TRBJ2-5
TGCGCCAGCAGCCCACAGGGAGGGAACTATGGCTACACCTTC	CASSPQGGNYGYTF	TRBV4-3	-	TRBJ1-2
TGTGCCAGCAGCTTAGATCCCCTCCAAGAGACCCAGTACTTC	CASSLDPLQETQYF	TRBV7-9	-	TRBJ2-5
TGCGCCAGCAGCTTGGTACCAGACGGAGCCAACTACGAGCAGTACTTC	CASSLVPDGANYEQYF	TRBV5-1	-	TRBJ2-7
TGCAGCGCTAGAGCGGGGAACACTGAAGCTTTCTTT	CSARAGNTEAFF	TRBV29-1	-	TRBJ1-1
TGTGCCAGCAGCAGACTAGCGGGAGAAGAGACCCAGTACTTC	CASSRLAGEETQYF	TRBV7-2	TRBD2	TRBJ2-5
TGTGCCAGCAGCTTAGGGTCCGCCAGGGCCCTTGGCTACACCTTC	CASSLGSARALGYTF	TRBV7-3	-	TRBJ1-2
TGCAGCGTCCGACAGGGAAGGCAGCCCCAGCATTTT	CSVRQGRQPQHF	TRBV29-1	TRBD1	TRBJ1-5
TGTGCCAGCAGCTTAACAGGGGGATGGTTTAGCGGCACCGGGGAGCTGTTTTTT	CASSLTGGWFSGTGELFF	TRBV27	TRBD1	TRBJ2-2
TGTGCCAGCAGTGAAGACGGGGTCGATACGCAGTATTTT	CASSEDGVDTQYF	TRBV6-1	-	TRBJ2-3
TGTGCCAGCAGCCGCGGGACGAACACTGAAGCTTTCTTT	CASSRGTNTEAFF	TRBV7-3	-	TRBJ1-1
TGTGCCAGCAGCGTAGCTAACGGCGAGCAGTACTTC	CASSVANGEQYF	TRBV9	-	TRBJ2-7
TGTGCCAGCAGCCCAGGACAGGGTGACCTCTACGAGCAGTACTTC	CASSPGQGDLYEQYF	TRBV7-9	TRBD1	TRBJ2-7
TGTGCCAGCAGCTCAGAACAGGGGTGGGAGCAGTACTTC	CASSSEQGWEQYF	TRBV7-3	TRBD1	TRBJ2-7
TGTGCCAGTAGCCCGAACCGGGACAGGAACACTGAAGCTTTCTTT	CASSPNRDRNTEAFF	TRBV19	TRBD1	TRBJ1-1
TGTGCCAGCAGTGAACTCAACTCGAACACTGAAGCTTTCTTT	CASSELNSNTEAFF	TRBV6-1	-	TRBJ1-1
TGCAGCACCCCGGGACAGGGGAGAATCGGGGGGGGAAAGACCCAGTACTTC	CSTPGQGRIGGGKTQYF	TRBV29-1	TRBD1	TRBJ2-5
TGTGCCAGCAGCCCGACTAGCGGGAGCTACGAGCAGTACTTC	CASSPTSGSYEQYF	TRBV7-8	TRBD2	TRBJ2-7
TGTGCCAGCAGCTTGAGGGGAGCGGGGGAGCGAACCGGGGAGCTGTTTTTT	CASSLRGAGERTGELFF	TRBV11-3	TRBD2	TRBJ2-2
TGTGCCAGCTTTGACTATGGGGGCTGGGCCACTGAAGCTTTCTTT	CASFDYGGWATEAFF	TRBV6-1	-	TRBJ1-1
TGTGCCAGCAGTTTAGAAGCGGGGGCTGGAAACACCATATATTTT	CASSLEAGAGNTIYF	TRBV28	-	TRBJ1-3
TGTGCCAGTAGTATGACAGGTACCCAGGCTCCGTTCTTC	CASSMTGTQAPFF	TRBV19	-	TRBJ2-1
TGTGCCAGCACGACGGGTGGGAGGGCTGAAGCTTTCTTT	CASTTGGRAEAFF	TRBV6-1	-	TRBJ1-1
TGTGCCAGTAGGGAGACAGGGGGCGACTATGGCTACACCTTC	CASRETGGDYGYTF	TRBV19	TRBD1	TRBJ1-2
TGCGCCAGCAGCGCCGGGACAGGGACCACCGGGGAGCTGTTTTTT	CASSAGTGTTGELFF	TRBV5-1	TRBD1	TRBJ2-2
TGTGCCAGCAGCTCGACAGCTCCGCCAGGAGCTGAAGCTTTCTTT	CASSSTAPPGAEAFF	TRBV7-8	-	TRBJ1-1
TGCGCCAGCAGCTTGACCCCCGGGGTGGAGCAGTACTTC	CASSLTPGVEQYF	TRBV5-1	-	TRBJ2-7
TGCGCCAGCGGTTCGACAGGGTGGGGCTATGGCTACACCTTC	CASGSTGWGYGYTF	TRBV5-1	TRBD1	TRBJ1-2
TGTGCCAGCAGCCCCGCGGTAGGCTATGGCTACACCTTC	CASSPAVGYGYTF	TRBV5-5	-	TRBJ1-2
TGTGCCAGCAGTGATGTCGCAGGGCCCTACGAGCAGTACTTC	CASSDVAGPYEQYF	TRBV6-1	-	TRBJ2-7
TGTGCCACCAGCAGAGATACCCATAGCGAGCAGTACTTC	CATSRDTHSEQYF	TRBV15	-	TRBJ2-7
TGCGCCAGCAGCCAAGGGGCAGATCACCAAGAGACCCAGTACTTC	CASSQGADHQETQYF	TRBV4-1	-	TRBJ2-5
TGTGCCAGTAGTATAGAGAACTCGAACACAGATACGCAGTATTTT	CASSIENSNTDTQYF	TRBV19	-	TRBJ2-3
TGTGCCAGTAGTCCCGGGGGGTCTGTCCCCGGGGAGCTGTTTTTT	CASSPGGSVPGELFF	TRBV19	TRBD2	TRBJ2-2
TGTGCCATCGAGTCAGCGGGAACGGCCAATGAGCAGTTCTTC	CAIESAGTANEQFF	TRBV10-3	TRBD2	TRBJ2-1
TGCAGTGCTGGCCATAATCAGCCCCAGCATTTT	CSAGHNQPQHF	TRBV20-1	-	TRBJ1-5
TGCGCCAGCAGCCAAGGGGAGCAGGTGCTCACTGAAGCTTTCTTT	CASSQGEQVLTEAFF	TRBV4-1	-	TRBJ1-1
TGTGCCAGCTCACCACTTGGGACAGGGTTAGTTTGGGCTGAAGCTTTCTTT	CASSPLGTGLVWAEAFF	TRBV18	TRBD1	TRBJ1-1
TGTGCCAGCAGCTACCAGGGGACAGTGGCTGGAAACACCATATATTTT	CASSYQGTVAGNTIYF	TRBV7-2	TRBD1	TRBJ1-3
TGTGCCAGCACCAGACTAGGGCTAGCGGACTACGAGCAGTACTTC	CASTRLGLADYEQYF	TRBV28	TRBD2	TRBJ2-7
TGCGCCAGCAGCCAAAAACCGACAGGGGCCGAGCAGTACTTC	CASSQKPTGAEQYF	TRBV4-3	TRBD1	TRBJ2-7
TGTGCCAGCTCACCGTTGGACAGGATCACTGAAGCTTTCTTT	CASSPLDRITEAFF	TRBV18	TRBD1	TRBJ1-1
TGCGCCAGCAGCTTGGGTCCCGCGGGACTGGGGGCTAGCGGTCTACACAATGAGCAGTTCTTC	CASSLGPAGLGASGLHNEQFF	TRBV5-1	-	TRBJ2-1